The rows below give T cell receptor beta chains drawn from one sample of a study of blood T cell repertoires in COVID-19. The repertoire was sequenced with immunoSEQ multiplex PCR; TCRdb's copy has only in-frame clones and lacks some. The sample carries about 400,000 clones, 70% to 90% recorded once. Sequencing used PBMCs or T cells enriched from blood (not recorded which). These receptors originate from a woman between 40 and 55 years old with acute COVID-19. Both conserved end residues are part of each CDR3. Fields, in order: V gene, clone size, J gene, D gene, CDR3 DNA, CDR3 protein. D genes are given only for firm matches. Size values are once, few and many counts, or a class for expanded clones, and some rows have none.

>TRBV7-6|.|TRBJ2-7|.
TGTGCCAGCAGCGCCCGACAGGGAGGCGAGCAGTACTTC
CASSARQGGEQYF
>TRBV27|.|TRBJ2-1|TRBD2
TGTGCCAGCAGTTTTGGGCGGCAGCGGGGGGGGCACAATGAGCAGTTCTTC
CASSFGRQRGGHNEQFF
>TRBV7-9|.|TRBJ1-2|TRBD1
TGTGCCAGCAGCTTCCAGGGGGCGGATGGCTACACCTTC
CASSFQGADGYTF
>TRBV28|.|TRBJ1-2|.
TGTGCCAGCAGTTGGGGGCGGGCTGGCTACACCTTC
CASSWGRAGYTF
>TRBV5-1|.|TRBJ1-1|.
TGCGCCAGCAGCTTTGTGACAGAGAACACTGAAGCTTTCTTT
CASSFVTENTEAFF
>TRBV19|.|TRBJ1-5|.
TGTGCCAGTAGTGAGCTGCTTAGTTGGAGCAATCAGCCCCAGCATTTT
CASSELLSWSNQPQHF
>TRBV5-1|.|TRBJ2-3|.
TGCGCCAGCAGCTTGTCCGGGGGCACAGATACGCAGTATTTT
CASSLSGGTDTQYF
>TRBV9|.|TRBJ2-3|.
TGTGCCAGCAGCGCCGGACTCGAAAGGACAGATACGCAGTATTTT
CASSAGLERTDTQYF
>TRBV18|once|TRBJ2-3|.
TGTGCCAGCTCACCACCACCCCACAGGGCTGTCACAGATACGCAGTATTTT
CASSPPPHRAVTDTQYF
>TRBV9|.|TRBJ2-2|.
TGTGCCAGCAGCCAGGGGCCCGGGGAGCTGTTTTTT
CASSQGPGELFF
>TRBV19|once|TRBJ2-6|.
TGTGCCAGTAGTAGACAGGTGTACGGGGCCAACGTCCTGACTTTC
CASSRQVYGANVLTF
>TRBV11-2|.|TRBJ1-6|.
TGTGCCAGCAGCTTAGGAGCCCTTGCACAGGTCCTGAATTCACCCCTCCACTTT
CASSLGALAQVLNSPLHF
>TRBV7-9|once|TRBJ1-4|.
TGTGCCAGCAGCTTGGCCTCGGGTAATGAAAAACTGTTTTTT
CASSLASGNEKLFF
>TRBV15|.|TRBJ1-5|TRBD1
TGTGCCACCAGCAGAGATGGACAGGGCAATCAGCCCCAGCATTTT
CATSRDGQGNQPQHF
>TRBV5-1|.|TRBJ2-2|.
TGCGCCAGCAGCTTGGAGCCAAAAGGGGAGCTGTTTTTT
CASSLEPKGELFF
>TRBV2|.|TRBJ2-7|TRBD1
TGTGCCAGCAGTGAAAGACAGGGCTTCTACGAGCAGTACTTC
CASSERQGFYEQYF
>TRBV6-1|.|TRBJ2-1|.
TGTGCCAGCAGTGAAGCGTGGGGCAGTGAGCAGTTCTTC
CASSEAWGSEQFF
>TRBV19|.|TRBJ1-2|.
TGTGCCAGTAGTATAACCGGTGGTGGCTACACCTTC
CASSITGGGYTF
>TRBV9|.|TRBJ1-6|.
TGTGCCAGCAGCGTAGGGAGTTACTCACCCCTCCACTTT
CASSVGSYSPLHF
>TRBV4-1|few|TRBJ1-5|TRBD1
TGCGCCAGCAGCGCCCGATCAACAGGGGGCAATCAGCCCCAGCATTTT
CASSARSTGGNQPQHF
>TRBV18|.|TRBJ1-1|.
TGTGCCAGCTCACCAGTAGACAGGCCAGCTTTCTTT
CASSPVDRPAFF
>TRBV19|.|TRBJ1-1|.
TGTGCCAGTCGGGCCCCGGCGGGGGCTTTCTTT
CASRAPAGAFF
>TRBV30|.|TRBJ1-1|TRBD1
TGTGCCTGGGACAGGGGGCGTTTGGACACTGAAGCTTTCTTT
CAWDRGRLDTEAFF
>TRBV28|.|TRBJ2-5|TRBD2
TGTGCCAGCAGTTCCTCCGGGGGGGCCGGAGAGACCCAGTACTTC
CASSSSGGAGETQYF
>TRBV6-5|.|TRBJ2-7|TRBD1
TGTGCCAGCAGTTACTTCAGGACAGGGACGTACGAGCAGTACTTC
CASSYFRTGTYEQYF
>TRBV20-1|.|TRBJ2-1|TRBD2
TGCAGTGCTAGTTCGGGACTAGCGGGGAATGAGCAGTTCTTC
CSASSGLAGNEQFF
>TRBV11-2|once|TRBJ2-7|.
TGTGCCAGCAGCCTGACGAGCTGGACAGAATCCTACGAGCAGTACTTC
CASSLTSWTESYEQYF
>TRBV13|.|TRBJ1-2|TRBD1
TGTGCCAGCAGCTTATCAGGGGGCCATGGCTACACCTTC
CASSLSGGHGYTF
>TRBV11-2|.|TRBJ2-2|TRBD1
TGTGCCAGCAGCGCCCGACAGGGAAACACCGGGGAGCTGTTTTTT
CASSARQGNTGELFF
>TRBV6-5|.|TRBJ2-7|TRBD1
TGTGCCAGCAGTTACGCCCCGGGACAGTCCTACGAGCAGTACTTC
CASSYAPGQSYEQYF
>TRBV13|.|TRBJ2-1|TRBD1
TGTGCCAGCAGCTTAGTACGAGCAGGGGGCAATGAGCAGTTCTTC
CASSLVRAGGNEQFF
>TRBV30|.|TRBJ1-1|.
TGTGCCTGGAAGCGGCTCCGGGGGACTGAAGCTTTCTTT
CAWKRLRGTEAFF
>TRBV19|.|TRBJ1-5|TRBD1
TGTGCCAGTAGTTGGACAGGGGGTAATCAGCCCCAGCATTTT
CASSWTGGNQPQHF
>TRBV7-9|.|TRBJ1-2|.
TGTGCCAGCAGCTTACCGGGGGTTAACTATGGCTACACCTTC
CASSLPGVNYGYTF
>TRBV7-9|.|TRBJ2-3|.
TGTGCCAGCTGTTGGAGTACAGATACGCAGTATTTT
CASCWSTDTQYF
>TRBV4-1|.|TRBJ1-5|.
TGCGCCAGCAGCCAAGGGACAGCAAATCAGCCCCAGCATTTT
CASSQGTANQPQHF
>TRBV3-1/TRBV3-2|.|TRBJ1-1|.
TGTGCCAGCAGCCAAGTTACAGGGACTGAAGCTTTCTTT
CASSQVTGTEAFF
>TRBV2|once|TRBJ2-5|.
TGTGCCAGCAGTGAGGCTTGGCAGGGGGAGACCCAGTACTTC
CASSEAWQGETQYF
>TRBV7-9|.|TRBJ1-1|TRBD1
TGTGCCAGCAGCATTGACAGGGGGTCTGTTGAAGCTTTCTTT
CASSIDRGSVEAFF
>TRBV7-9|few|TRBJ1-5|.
TGTGCCAGCAGCTTTGAGAGTCAGCCCCAGCATTTT
CASSFESQPQHF
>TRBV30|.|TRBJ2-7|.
TGTGCCTGGAGTGCCTTCCTGGGGGCCAGCTCCTACGAGCAGTACTTC
CAWSAFLGASSYEQYF
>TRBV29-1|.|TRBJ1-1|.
TGCAGCGTTGAATGGGGGCGGTTTGCTTTCTTT
CSVEWGRFAFF
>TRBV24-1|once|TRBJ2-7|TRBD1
TGTGCCACCAGTGCGGACAGGCTCTACGAGCAGTACTTC
CATSADRLYEQYF
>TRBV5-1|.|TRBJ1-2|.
TGCGCCAGCAGCTTAGACGGAGGCGGCTATGGCTACACCTTC
CASSLDGGGYGYTF
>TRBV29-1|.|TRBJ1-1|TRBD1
TGCAGCGTTGTTGGACAGGCGAACACTGAAGCTTTCTTT
CSVVGQANTEAFF
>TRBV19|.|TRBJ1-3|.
TGTGCCAGTAGTAACCAGGGTAAACACACCATATATTTT
CASSNQGKHTIYF
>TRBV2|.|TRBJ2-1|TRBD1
TGTGCCAGCAGTTGGGACAGGAGTCTACTTTACAATGAGCAGTTCTTC
CASSWDRSLLYNEQFF
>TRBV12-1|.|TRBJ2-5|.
TGTGCCAGCAGCTCCATAGACAGGGGGTACCAAGAGACCCAGTACTTC
CASSSIDRGYQETQYF
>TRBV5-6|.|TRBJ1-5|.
TGTGCCAGCAGCTTGTATACAGGGCTCCAGCCCCAGCATTTT
CASSLYTGLQPQHF
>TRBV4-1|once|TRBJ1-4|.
TGCGCCAGCAGCCAAGAGTTCAGGGAGGCGGAAAAACTGTTTTTT
CASSQEFREAEKLFF
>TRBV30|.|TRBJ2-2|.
TGTGCCTGGAGTCTCCGGGTGAGAGGGGAGCTGTTTTTT
CAWSLRVRGELFF
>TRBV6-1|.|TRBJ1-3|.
TGTGCCAGCAGTGACGGGTTCGCAGGAAACACCATATATTTT
CASSDGFAGNTIYF
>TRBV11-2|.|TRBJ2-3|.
TGTGCCAGCAGGGGGGCCGGAGATACGCAGTATTTT
CASRGAGDTQYF
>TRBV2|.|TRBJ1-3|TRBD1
TGTGCCAGCAGTGTAGACAGGGGCGGGATCGGAAACACCATATATTTT
CASSVDRGGIGNTIYF
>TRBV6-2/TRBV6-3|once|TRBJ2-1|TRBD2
TGTGCCAGCAGTTTAGCGGGGTACAATGAGCAGTTCTTC
CASSLAGYNEQFF
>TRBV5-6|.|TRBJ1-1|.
TGTGCCAGCAGGTTTAGACAGACCTCACTGAGAGCTTTCTTT
CASRFRQTSLRAFF
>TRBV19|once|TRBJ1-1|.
TGTGCCAGTAGTATATTCCTTTCGACAGAAGCTTTCTTT
CASSIFLSTEAFF
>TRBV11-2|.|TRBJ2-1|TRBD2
TGTGCCAGCAGCTCGATAGCGGGGGGGTACAATGAGCAGTTCTTC
CASSSIAGGYNEQFF
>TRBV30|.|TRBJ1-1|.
TGTGCCTGGGAGAGTGGGAGTTGGAACACTGAAGCTTTCTTT
CAWESGSWNTEAFF